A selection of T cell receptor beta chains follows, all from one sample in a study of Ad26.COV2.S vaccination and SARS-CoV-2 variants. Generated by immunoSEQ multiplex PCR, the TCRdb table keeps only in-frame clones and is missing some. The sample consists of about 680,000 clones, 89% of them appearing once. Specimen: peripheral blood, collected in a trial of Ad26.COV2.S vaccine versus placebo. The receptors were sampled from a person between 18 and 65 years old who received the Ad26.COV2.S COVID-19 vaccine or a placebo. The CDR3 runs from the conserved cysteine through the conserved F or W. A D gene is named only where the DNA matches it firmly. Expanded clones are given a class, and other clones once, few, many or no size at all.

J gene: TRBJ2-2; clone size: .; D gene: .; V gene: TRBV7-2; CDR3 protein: CASSLRIANTGELFF; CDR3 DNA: TGTGCCAGCAGCTTAAGGATCGCGAACACCGGGGAGCTGTTTTTT
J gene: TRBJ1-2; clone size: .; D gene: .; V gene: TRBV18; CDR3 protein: CASSSNIGQYGYTF; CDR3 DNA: TGTGCCAGCTCATCAAACATCGGTCAGTACGGCTACACCTTC
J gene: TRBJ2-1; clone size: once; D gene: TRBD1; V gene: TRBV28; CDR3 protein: CASSLSSGTGGGEQFF; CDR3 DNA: TGTGCCAGCAGTTTATCATCCGGGACAGGGGGAGGTGAGCAGTTCTTC
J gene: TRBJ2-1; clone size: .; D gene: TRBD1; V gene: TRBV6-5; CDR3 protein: CASSPGQEGVNEQFF; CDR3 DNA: TGTGCCAGCAGCCCGGGACAGGAGGGGGTCAATGAGCAGTTCTTC
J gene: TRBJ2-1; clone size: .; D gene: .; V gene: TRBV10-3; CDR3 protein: CAISEFTDTYNEQFF; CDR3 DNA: TGTGCCATCAGTGAGTTCACAGATACCTACAATGAGCAGTTCTTC
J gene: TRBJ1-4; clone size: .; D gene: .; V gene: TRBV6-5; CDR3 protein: CASRRGWTNEKLFF; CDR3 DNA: TGTGCCAGCAGGAGGGGTTGGACTAATGAAAAACTGTTTTTT
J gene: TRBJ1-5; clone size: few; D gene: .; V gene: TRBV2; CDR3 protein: CASSQNIRGQPQHF; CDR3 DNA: TGTGCCAGCAGTCAGAACATTCGGGGCCAGCCCCAGCATTTT
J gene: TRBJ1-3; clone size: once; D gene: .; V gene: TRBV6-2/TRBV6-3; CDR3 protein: CASSYLQGRRNTIYF; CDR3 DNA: TGTGCCAGCAGTTACTTGCAGGGGCGGAGAAACACCATATATTTT
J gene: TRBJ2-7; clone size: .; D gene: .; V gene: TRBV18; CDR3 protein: CASSPAGANYEQYF; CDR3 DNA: TGTGCCAGCTCACCCGCGGGGGCCAATTACGAGCAGTACTTC
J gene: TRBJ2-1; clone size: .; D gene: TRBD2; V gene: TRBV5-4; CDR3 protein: CASSLGGGLLGQFF; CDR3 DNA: TGTGCCAGCAGCTTGGGGGGAGGGCTCTTAGGGCAGTTCTTC
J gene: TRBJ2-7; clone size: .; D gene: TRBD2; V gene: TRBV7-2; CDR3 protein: CASSLELGLAGVEQYF; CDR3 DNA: TGTGCCAGCAGCTTAGAGTTGGGACTAGCGGGAGTCGAGCAGTACTTC
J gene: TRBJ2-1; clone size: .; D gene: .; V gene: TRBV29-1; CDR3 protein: CSVERAEQFF; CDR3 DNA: TGCAGCGTTGAAAGGGCAGAGCAGTTCTTC
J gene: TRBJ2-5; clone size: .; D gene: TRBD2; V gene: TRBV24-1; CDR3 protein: CATSQGLAVQETQYF; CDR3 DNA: TGTGCCACCAGTCAGGGACTAGCGGTCCAAGAGACCCAGTACTTC
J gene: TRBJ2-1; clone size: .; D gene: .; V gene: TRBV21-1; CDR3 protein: CASSNQDVGYNEQFF; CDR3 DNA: TGTGCCAGCAGCAATCAAGATGTAGGATACAATGAGCAGTTCTTC
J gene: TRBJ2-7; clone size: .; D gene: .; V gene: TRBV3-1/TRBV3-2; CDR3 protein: CASSPTGLYEQYF; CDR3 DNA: TGTGCCAGCAGCCCTACAGGGTTATACGAGCAGTACTTC
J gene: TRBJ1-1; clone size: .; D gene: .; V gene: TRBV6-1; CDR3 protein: CASSPHSEGTEAFF; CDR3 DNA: TGTGCCAGCAGTCCCCACAGCGAGGGCACTGAAGCTTTCTTT
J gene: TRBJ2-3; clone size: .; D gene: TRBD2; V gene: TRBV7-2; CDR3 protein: CASGLAGSTDTQYF; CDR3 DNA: TGTGCCAGCGGATTAGCGGGGAGCACAGATACGCAGTATTTT
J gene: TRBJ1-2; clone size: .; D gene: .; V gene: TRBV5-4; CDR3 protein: CASSLGGGNMYGYTF; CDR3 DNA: TGTGCCAGCAGCTTGGGTGGGGGTAATATGTATGGCTACACCTTC